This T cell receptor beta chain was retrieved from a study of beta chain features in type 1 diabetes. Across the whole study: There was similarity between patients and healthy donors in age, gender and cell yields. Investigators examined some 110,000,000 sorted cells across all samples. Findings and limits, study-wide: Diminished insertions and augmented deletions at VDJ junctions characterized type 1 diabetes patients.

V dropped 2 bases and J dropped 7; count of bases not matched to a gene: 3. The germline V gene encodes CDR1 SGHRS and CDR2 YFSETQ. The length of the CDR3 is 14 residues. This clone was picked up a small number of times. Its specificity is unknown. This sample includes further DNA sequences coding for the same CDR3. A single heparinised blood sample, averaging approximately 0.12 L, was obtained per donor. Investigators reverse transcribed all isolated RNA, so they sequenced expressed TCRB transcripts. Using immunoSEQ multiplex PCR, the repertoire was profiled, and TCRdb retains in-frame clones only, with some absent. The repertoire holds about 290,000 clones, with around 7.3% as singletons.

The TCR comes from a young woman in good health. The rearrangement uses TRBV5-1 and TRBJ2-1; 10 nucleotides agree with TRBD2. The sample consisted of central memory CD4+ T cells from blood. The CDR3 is CASSLLAGNNEQFF. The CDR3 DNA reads TGCGCCAGCAGCTTACTAGCGGGGAATAATGAGCAGTTCTTC. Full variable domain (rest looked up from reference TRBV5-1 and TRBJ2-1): KAGVTQTPRYLIKTRGQQVTLSCSPISGHRSVSWYQQTPGQGLQFLFEYFSETQRNKGNFPGRFSGRQFSNSRSEMNVSTLELGDSALYLCASSLLAGNNEQFFGPGTRLTVL.